One and the same sample provided the 32 T cell receptor delta chains below, sequenced in a study of Vδ1+ human thymocytes. Overall study findings and caveats: Highly polyclonal TRG and TRD repertoires with Gaussian CDR3 length distributions appeared in thymus.

These receptors are not linked to any known antigen. RNA was extracted from the cells and then reverse transcribed. The CDR3 regions were amplified by multiplex PCR from V-gene primers to a constant-region primer. With CATT, TCRdb re-called clones from the multiplex PCR reads. There are around 23,000 delta-chain clones in the sample; 6.5% to 8% occur only once, and 0.8% to 1% lies in the top ten. Sequences were obtained from Vdelta1+ gamma-delta thymocytes from the thymus. Noted subset: FACS-sorted CD3+ TCRalphabeta- TCRVdelta1+ TCRVdelta2- thymocytes. These receptors were collected from a girl under three years old who had congenital heart surgery.

The genes are TRDV1 and TRDJ1; 12 bases are shared with TRDD3. Trimming cost V 1 base and J 6 bases; bases outside gene matches: 18. This CDR3 is built from 20 residues. Germline assignment: CDR1 TSWWSYY and CDR2 QGS. CDR3 sequence reads: CALGEPSTFRPWGIRHKLIF. In nucleotides, the CDR3 is TGTGCTCTTGGGGAACCGAGCACCTTCCGCCCCTGGGGGATACGACATAAACTCATCTTT.

The rearrangement links TRDV1 to TRDJ1; D may be TRDD3 (6 bases). From germline, CDR1 is TSWWSYY and CDR2 QGS. V gave up 0 bases and J gave up 0 bases, with 44 bases separating them. The CDR3 sequence is 27 residues long. The CDR3 DNA sequence: TGTGCTCTTGGGGAACTAGGGCCTAAGCCCAAAATCCCTTTTACACAGTACTGGGAGCCGTACACCGATAAACTCATCTTT. Its protein is CALGELGPKPKIPFTQYWEPYTDKLIF.

This clone was detected a few times. The J gene is TRDJ1, the V gene TRDV1; D perhaps matches TRDD2 (5 bases). Trimming shortened V by 0 bases and J by 0 bases, and 23 bases separated the two germline ends. This CDR3 spans 20 amino acids. From germline, CDR1 is TSWWSYY and CDR2 QGS. The CDR3 bases are TGTGCTCTTGGGGAACTAGCAGTACCTACGATTCTGGCCTACACCGATAAACTCATCTTT. It specifies CALGELAVPTILAYTDKLIF.

This clone appeared a few times. The V and J genes are TRDV1 and TRDJ1; 7 nucleotides align to TRDD3. The CDR3 totals 20 residues. V was clipped by 1 base and J by 1 base; unmatched bases: 18. CDR1 is TSWWSYY and CDR2 is QGS in the germline V gene. The CDR3 loop reads CALGERLLRPGYAITDKLIF. Written as DNA, the CDR3 is TGTGCTCTTGGGGAACGTCTCCTTCGACCCGGATACGCGATCACCGATAAACTCATCTTT.

A few counts support this clone. A much larger clone is a single base away; this may be a read error. The chain has TRDV2 and TRDJ1; the D gene is possibly TRDD2 (5 bases). Germline CDR1 and CDR2: GEAIGNYY and EKD. This CDR3 comprises 14 residues. With 0 bases removed from V and 7 bases from J, the gap between germline ends came to 14 bases. The CDR3 reads CACDTAWAYGKLIF. In DNA form, the CDR3 reads TGTGCCTGTGACACCGCTTGGGCCTACGGTAAACTCATCTTT.

Only a few counts were recorded for this clone. This sequence joins TRDV1 and TRDJ1; 10 positions match TRDD3. V was clipped by 1 base and J by 0 bases; unmatched bases: 29. Per germline, CDR1 TSWWSYY and CDR2 QGS. The CDR3 has 25 amino acids. CDR3 region: CALGEPTSFLGILGDHIRYTDKLIF. The DNA for the CDR3 is TGTGCTCTTGGGGAACCGACCTCTTTCCTAGGAATACTGGGGGATCACATAAGATACACCGATAAACTCATCTTT.

This clone was counted only a few times. The J gene is TRDJ1, the V gene TRDV1; 7 nucleotides align to TRDD2. V lost 4 bases, J lost 3 bases, and 8 bases stayed unmatched. This CDR3 has 15 amino acids. Germline loops: CDR1 TSWWSYY, CDR2 QGS. CDR3 region: CALGVTVSYPDKLIF. In DNA form, the CDR3 reads TGTGCTCTTGGGGTAACCGTTTCCTACCCCGATAAACTCATCTTT.

This clone appeared a few times. The V gene is TRDV1, the J gene TRDJ1; 11 nucleotides line up with TRDD3. The germline gives CDR1 TSWWSYY, CDR2 QGS. V lost 4 bases, J lost 0 bases, and 22 bases stayed unmatched. The CDR3 covers 22 residues. In DNA, the CDR3 is TGTGCTCTTGGGGTCCCTTCCCTGTTGGATGTACTGGGGGATATATACACCGATAAACTCATCTTT. The encoded protein is CALGVPSLLDVLGDIYTDKLIF.

J is TRDJ1 and V is TRDV1; D might be TRDD3 (5 bases). The CDR3 has 15 amino acids. Germline lookup yields CDR1 TSWWSYY and CDR2 QGS. Trimming shortened V by 0 bases and J by 6 bases, and 14 bases separated the two germline ends. The CDR3 sequence: CALGELRDSLNKLIF. The CDR3 DNA is TGTGCTCTTGGGGAACTTAGGGATTCTCTCAATAAACTCATCTTT.

The V call is TRDV1, the J call TRDJ1; 12 bases are a match to TRDD3. The J segment lost 0 bases and the V segment lost 2 bases, leaving 16 bases of the junction unmatched. The V gene's germline CDR1 is TSWWSYY and CDR2 QGS. This CDR3 spans 21 amino acids. The CDR3: CALGEVPTAGGYASYTDKLIF. DNA of the CDR3: TGTGCTCTTGGGGAAGTCCCGACGGCTGGGGGATACGCCTCGTACACCGATAAACTCATCTTT.

This clone was counted a few times. The same CDR3 also results from other DNA sequences found in this sample. This chain connects TRDV1 to TRDJ1, with 12 bases fitting TRDD3. V shed 2 bases, J shed 4 bases, and the junction held 5 bases outside the gene matches. Germline CDR1 and CDR2: TSWWSYY and QGS. This CDR3 spans 16 amino acids. The CDR3, as DNA: TGTGCTCTTGGGGAAGGTACTGGGGGATACCTCGATAAACTCATCTTT. As protein: CALGEGTGGYLDKLIF.

The chain uses TRDV1 and TRDJ1; 8 bases are shared with TRDD2. Germline V lookup: CDR1 TSWWSYY, CDR2 QGS. CDR3 length: 21 amino acids. With 1 base clipped from V and 0 bases from J, the junction kept 19 bases outside the gene matches. The DNA for the CDR3 is TGTGCTCTTGGGGAACCAAACCCGGCTTCCTACGATTGGAGGAACACCGATAAACTCATCTTT. Translation gives CALGEPNPASYDWRNTDKLIF.

J is TRDJ1 and V is TRDV1; the match to TRDD2 covers 7 bases. Per the germline V gene, CDR1 is TSWWSYY and CDR2 is QGS. Germline trimming cut 1 base from V and 1 base from J; bases unmatched to any gene: 9. The length of the CDR3 is 17 residues. CDR3 sequence reads: CALGERSYGSPTDKLIF. CDR3 coding DNA: TGTGCTCTTGGGGAACGTTCCTACGGGTCCCCCACCGATAAACTCATCTTT.

This clone was observed a few times. Other DNA sequences within the sample encode an identical CDR3. The chain recombines TRDV2 with TRDJ3; TRDD3 agrees at 11 bases. Germline V gene sequence: CDR1 GEAIGNYY, CDR2 EKD. J lost 0 bases, V lost 1 base, and 19 bases had no gene match. There are 24 residues in the CDR3. The CDR3 region is CACDTVYSVLGDNKGSWDTRQMFF. The CDR3 region has the DNA TGTGCCTGTGACACTGTCTACTCGGTACTGGGGGATAATAAAGGCTCCTGGGACACCCGACAGATGTTTTTC.

The J gene is TRDJ1, the V gene TRAV29/DV5, with D possibly TRDD3 on 7 matching bases. The germline CDR1 and CDR2 sequences are NSMFDY and ISSIKDK. CDR3 size: 14 residues. V gave up 1 base and J gave up 7 bases, with 17 bases separating them. The CDR3 sequence is CAASSYVLGGKLIF. CDR3 in DNA: TGTGCAGCAAGCTCCTACGTCCTGGGGGGTAAACTCATCTTT. The complete variable domain, with remaining parts taken from reference TRAV29/DV5 and TRDJ1, reads DQQVKQNSPSLSVQEGRISILNCDYTNSMFDYFLWYKKYPAEGPTFLISISSIKDKNEDGRFTVFLNKSAKHLSLHIVPSQPGDSAVYFCAASSYVLGGKLIFGKGTRVTVEP.

This clone appeared a few times. One junction end disagrees with the germline gene, perhaps due to a read error. This chain connects TRDV1 to TRDJ1, with 9 bases aligning to TRDD3. Germline CDR1 TSWWSYY, CDR2 QGS. CDR3 length equals 24 residues. The CDR3 sequence: CALEEPLLKTGDTNSSVYTDKLIF. The DNA for the CDR3 is TGTGCTCTTGAGGAACCCCTGTTGAAGACCGGGGATACGAACTCATCAGTTTACACCGATAAACTCATCTTT.

The V and J genes are TRDV1 and TRDJ1, with TRDD3 matching 7 bases. The CDR3 contains 23 residues. Germline CDR1 TSWWSYY, CDR2 QGS. V trimming: 1 base; J trimming: 7 bases; junction bases outside the gene matches: 33. DNA of the CDR3: TGTGCTCTTGGGGAACGTCTATGGGAGCTGGGGGTCCCTGCCCGGGGAAAGTTTCCTAAACTCATCTTT. Translation: CALGERLWELGVPARGKFPKLIF.

This rearrangement joins TRDV1 to TRDJ1; 9 bases are shared with TRDD3. Losses at the gene ends were 4 bases for V and 9 bases for J; bases not matched to a gene: 21. Germline V gene sequence: CDR1 TSWWSYY, CDR2 QGS. The CDR3 extends over 18 amino acids. The CDR3 DNA reads as TGTGCTCTTGGGGGATGCTCACTGGGGTCCCAGGGGGATACCCAACTCATCTTT. It encodes CALGGCSLGSQGDTQLIF.

The chain uses TRDV1 and TRDJ1; the D gene could be TRDD2 or TRDD3 (5 bases each). The CDR3 runs to 20 residues. Trimming removed 1 base at V and 0 bases at J, with 24 bases between. Germline V CDR1 and CDR2: TSWWSYY, QGS. The CDR3 sequence is CALGEPSDLGSFAYTDKLIF. The CDR3 nucleotides read TGTGCTCTTGGGGAACCTTCGGATCTGGGATCCTTCGCGTACACCGATAAACTCATCTTT.

This clone came up a few times. The rearrangement links TRDV1 to TRDJ1; TRDD3 aligns across 8 bases. Germline CDR1 and CDR2: TSWWSYY and QGS. The CDR3 is 20 residues long. Unmatched junction bases numbered 18, after V lost 3 bases and J lost 0 bases. CDR3 region: CALGDPKRGGSGLYTDKLIF. The CDR3 coding sequence is TGTGCTCTTGGGGACCCCAAACGTGGGGGATCGGGCCTTTACACCGATAAACTCATCTTT.

This clone appeared a few times. The same CDR3 can be traced to other DNA sequences in this sample. The genes are TRDV2 and TRDJ1; D gene uncertain. Germline assignment: CDR1 GEAIGNYY and CDR2 EKD. The CDR3 length is 17 residues. V lost 0 bases to trimming and J lost 5 bases, with 21 bases between them. The DNA of the CDR3 is TGTGCCTGTGACACCGGGACTCTGGCTATCAAGGCTGATAAACTCATCTTT. It translates to CACDTGTLAIKADKLIF.

This clone was seen only a few times. The chain is built from TRDV1 and TRDJ1, with TRDD3 identical over 9 bases. J gave up 2 bases and V 3 bases, and 34 bases lay outside the gene matches. Germline V gene sequence: CDR1 TSWWSYY, CDR2 QGS. The CDR3 is made up of 25 amino acids. This CDR3 reads CALGDSSYSLGDPSSSSFQTDKLIF. The DNA for the CDR3 is TGTGCTCTTGGGGATAGTTCCTACTCCCTGGGGGATCCCTCTTCCTCATCTTTCCAGACCGATAAACTCATCTTT.

This chain connects TRDV1 to TRDJ1, with D perhaps matching TRDD3 (6 bases). Since TCRdb gives no J gene, matching the DNA to germline was used here to assign it. This CDR3 contains 19 residues. Germline V gene sequence: CDR1 TSWWSYY, CDR2 QGS. The V end was cut by 6 bases, the J end by 0 bases, with 26 bases between. For the CDR3, the DNA is TGTGCTCTTGGAGACTTCCAGGAAGTACTGGGAAAGTACACCGATAAACTCATCTTT. This gives the protein CALGDFQEVLGKYTDKLIF.

This clone was detected a few times. The V and J genes are TRDV1 and TRDJ1; either TRDD2 or TRDD3 may fit D (5 bases each). CDR1 is TSWWSYY and CDR2 is QGS in the germline V gene. CDR3 length equals 21 residues. V gave up 1 base and J gave up 0 bases, with 27 bases separating them. CDR3 loop: CALGEPSSLRISWANTDKLIF. The CDR3 region has the DNA TGTGCTCTTGGGGAACCCAGTTCCTTACGAATATCCTGGGCAAACACCGATAAACTCATCTTT.

This clone rates as medium-sized. The chain has TRDV2 and TRDJ1; no clear D. CDR3 length: 9 amino acids. The V gene lost 7 bases and the J gene lost 1 base, with 0 bases spanning the gap. The germline V gene encodes CDR1 GEAIGNYY and CDR2 EKD. The CDR3 is CACTDKLIF. The CDR3 DNA reads as TGTGCCTGCACCGATAAACTCATCTTT.

The chain recombines TRDV1 with TRDJ1, with 9 bases identical to TRDD3. V gave up 3 bases and J gave up 0 bases; unmatched junction bases: 17. CDR3 size: 20 residues. Germline V gene data show CDR1 as TSWWSYY and CDR2 as QGS. Here the CDR3 reads CALGELAGYWGRRYTDKLIF. The DNA for the CDR3 is TGTGCTCTTGGGGAGCTAGCCGGATACTGGGGGAGACGGTACACCGATAAACTCATCTTT.

No V gene call was produced; the J gene was TRDJ1; no DNA check was done on the table's D call, TRDD3. This CDR3 is 19 amino acids long. In nucleotides, the CDR3 is TGTGCTCTTGGGGAACGCCCACCTTCCTACGGGGCCGACACCGATAAACTCATCTTT. This translates into CALGERPPSYGADTDKLIF.

This clone occurred a few times. This sequence joins TRDV1 and TRDJ1, with 7 bases that match TRDD3. In germline, CDR1 is TSWWSYY, CDR2 QGS. The V segment lost 5 bases and the J segment 1 base; nucleotides outside the gene matches: 25. This CDR3 spans 21 amino acids. Written as DNA, the CDR3 is TGTGCTCTTGGGAGGGGCTACGATCGTACTGGGGCCGTATGGCCCACCGATAAACTCATCTTT. Its protein is CALGRGYDRTGAVWPTDKLIF.

The chain is built from TRDV1 and TRDJ1; 9 nucleotides agree with TRDD3. CDR1 is TSWWSYY and CDR2 is QGS in the germline V gene. J gave up 0 bases and V 9 bases, and 17 bases lay outside the gene matches. The CDR3 is 18 residues long. The chain's CDR3 is CALHYAGVSGGYTDKLIF. CDR3 coding DNA: TGTGCTCTCCACTACGCGGGGGTATCTGGGGGATACACCGATAAACTCATCTTT.

The chain combines TRDV3 with TRDJ1, with D possibly matching TRDD3 (5 bases). CDR1 TVYSNPD and CDR2 GDNSRS come from the germline V gene (reference sequence). Trimming removed 5 bases from V and 1 base from J, with 11 bases in between. The CDR3 runs to 12 residues. For the CDR3, the DNA is TGTGCCCCGCGGGGACGCACCGATAAACTCATCTTT. This codes for CAPRGRTDKLIF.

The chain combines TRDV1 with TRDJ1; 8 bases line up with TRDD3. Trimming cost V 6 bases and J 0 bases; bases outside gene matches: 9. The CDR3 loop spans 16 amino acids. From germline, CDR1 is TSWWSYY and CDR2 QGS. The CDR3 is CALGTMAGGHTDKLIF. The CDR3 DNA follows: TGTGCTCTTGGAACCATGGCTGGGGGACACACCGATAAACTCATCTTT.

The gene calls are TRDV1 and TRDJ1, with 10 bases identical to TRDD3. CDR3 length: 20 residues. Germline CDR1 reads TSWWSYY; CDR2 reads QGS. V lost 8 bases, J lost 2 bases, and 23 bases stayed unmatched. The DNA for the CDR3 is TGTGCTCTTACTCAAGTGTTGGTTCTGGGGGATAAGAAGAGAACCGATAAACTCATCTTT. Translation gives CALTQVLVLGDKKRTDKLIF.